These 29 T cell receptor beta chains were all obtained from the same sample, sequenced in a study of blood T cells in healthy people across ages. Together with a sample-barcoded 5' primer, a J-beta primer mix was included in a second PCR lasting roughly 6 to 12 cycles. One entry per CDR3 protein results from TCRdb running MiXCR on the 5' RACE reads. The repertoire holds fewer than 1,000,000 distinct CDR3 sequences, with around 45% as singletons. The source material was blood. The receptors come from a man older than 75 in good health.

This clonotype showed up just a few times. The CDR3 loop is CASSYSPDRLTPSGANVLTF. The CDR3 bases are TGTGCCAGCAGTTACTCCCCTGACAGGTTAACCCCCTCTGGGGCCAACGTCCTGACTTTC. The chain carries TRBV6-5 and TRBJ2-6; the D gene is possibly TRBD1 (6 bases). V was cut by 0 bases and J by 0 bases, with 18 bases left in between. The CDR3 has 20 amino acids. Germline V gene data show CDR1 as MNHEY and CDR2 as SVGAGI.

Worth noting for this clonotype: The junction differs from germline at one of its ends, possibly a read error. V gene TRBV5-1 combines with J gene TRBJ2-6, with a tentative D call TRBD2 (7 bases). This CDR3 is built from 17 residues. Germline CDR1 reads SGHRS; CDR2 reads YFSETQ. The CDR3 nucleotides read TGCGCCAGCAGTTTGTTAGGGGGGGGCTCCGGGGCCAACGTCCCGACTTTC. This translates into CASSLLGGGSGANVPTF.

The sample holds a few counts of this clonotype. The chain links TRBV7-2 to TRBJ2-3; the D gene is possibly TRBD2 (6 bases). V was cut by 5 bases and J by 2 bases, with 14 bases left in between. This CDR3 region has 15 residues. Germline V gives CDR1 SGHTA, CDR2 FQGNSA. The CDR3 region is CASSPGTLFTDTQYF. Written as DNA, the CDR3 is TGTGCCAGCAGCCCTGGGACTTTGTTCACAGATACGCAGTATTTT. The full variable domain, its missing parts supplied by reference TRBV7-2 and TRBJ2-3, is GAGVSQSPSNKVTEKGKDVELRCDPISGHTALYWYRQSLGQGLEFLIYFQGNSAPDKSGLPSDRFSAERTGGSVSTLTIQRTQQEDSAVYLCASSPGTLFTDTQYFGPGTRLTVL.

The chain has TRBV20-1 and TRBJ2-7; tentatively, D is TRBD2 (6 bases). The germline gives CDR1 DFQATT, CDR2 SNEGSKA (reference sequence). The CDR3 is made up of 16 amino acids. V was shortened by 3 bases and J by 0 bases, with 18 bases between the two germline ends. The CDR3 bases are TGCAGTGCTAGTAAGGCTAGCGCCTACCGCTCCTACGAGCAGTACTTC. Residues: CSASKASAYRSYEQYF.

Only one count was recorded for this clonotype. A read error may explain this, as a much larger clone is one base away. This chain joins TRBV6-5 and TRBJ2-1; a possible D gene is TRBD2 (6 bases). CDR3 size: 16 residues. V was shortened by 6 bases and J by 13 bases, with 28 bases between the two germline ends. Germline V gene lookup returns CDR1 MNHEY and CDR2 SVGAGI. DNA of the CDR3: TGTGCCAGCAGCCCGCCCCTGGCGGGATCTCAAGAGACCCAGTTCTTC. It yields the protein CASSPPLAGSQETQFF.

In its sample, this clonotype was seen a few times. This chain uses TRBV9 with TRBJ1-1; possible D gene TRBD1, 5 bases. This CDR3 is built from 15 residues. Germline CDR1 reads SGDLS; CDR2 reads YYNGEE. The V and J ends lost 6 bases and 3 bases respectively, with 18 bases between them. DNA for the CDR3: TGTGCCAGCACCACTGGGACTCATCCCTACACTGAAGCTTTCTTT. Encoded protein: CASTTGTHPYTEAFF.

This rearrangement joins TRBV10-3 to TRBJ2-2; a possible D gene is TRBD2 (6 bases). The CDR3 is made up of 15 amino acids. Germline loops: CDR1 ENHRY, CDR2 SYGVKD. The ends were cut back, 7 bases at V and 1 base at J, with 13 bases in the middle. The CDR3 region has the DNA TGTGCCATCATGCCCGGCGGGATGAACACCGGGGAGCTGTTTTTT. It translates to CAIMPGGMNTGELFF.

This chain connects TRBV7-3 to TRBJ2-7, with 8 positions matching TRBD2. This CDR3 comprises 13 residues. The J segment lost 5 bases and the V segment lost 5 bases, leaving 5 bases of the junction unmatched. In germline, CDR1 is SGHTA, CDR2 FQGTGA. CDR3: CASSVAGRNEQYF. The CDR3 DNA is TGTGCCAGCAGCGTAGCGGGAAGGAACGAGCAGTACTTC. The entire variable domain, with the rest obtained from reference TRBV7-3 and TRBJ2-7, is as follows: GAGVSQTPSNKVTEKGKYVELRCDPISGHTALYWYRQSLGQGPEFLIYFQGTGAADDSGLPNDRFFAVRPEGSVSTLKIQRTERGDSAVYLCASSVAGRNEQYFGPGTRLTVT.

This clonotype was seen a few times. V usage is TRBV5-6 and J usage is TRBJ2-6; no definite D call. CDR1 is SGHDT and CDR2 is YYEEEE in the germline V gene. Trimming cost V 1 base and J 4 bases, with 12 bases left between them. The CDR3 sequence is 16 residues long. The CDR3 DNA sequence: TGTGCCAGCAGCTTGTTCAGACGCGCCGGGGCCAACGTCCTGACTTTC. Translated, it gives CASSLFRRAGANVLTF.

This chain links TRBV12-3 or TRBV12-4 with TRBJ2-4, with 13 bases that match TRBD2. Losses at the gene ends were 5 bases for V and 15 bases for J; bases not matched to a gene: 10. The CDR3 extends over 14 amino acids. The CDR3 nucleotides read TGTGCCAGCAGTAGGACTAGCGGGAGTGAGACCCGGTACTTC. Protein sequence: CASSRTSGSETRYF.

This clonotype was counted a single time. The chain carries TRBV20-1 and TRBJ2-1; the D gene is possibly TRBD2 (6 bases). In germline, CDR1 is DFQATT, CDR2 SNEGSKA (reference sequence). Trimming shortened V by 4 bases and J by 5 bases, and 24 bases separated the two germline ends. CDR3 length: 17 residues. This CDR3 reads CSATHPYSGPTNNEQFF. CDR3 nucleotides: TGCAGTGCTACTCACCCTTATAGCGGACCAACTAACAATGAGCAGTTCTTC.

This chain joins TRBV3-1 and TRBJ1-2; D not resolved. The CDR3 runs 13 residues. The V gene's germline CDR1 is LGHDT and CDR2 YNNKEL (reference sequence). The V end lost 6 bases, the J end lost 3 bases, and 11 bases lay between the germline ends. CDR3 region: CASRQTGDYGYTF. The CDR3 DNA sequence: TGTGCCAGCAGACAAACCGGGGACTATGGCTACACCTTC.

The table lists this clonotype with many counts. V and J are TRBV6-5 and TRBJ1-1; D is unclear. This CDR3 is built from 13 residues. Trimming removed 5 bases from V and 8 bases from J, with 15 bases in between. Germline V gene lookup returns CDR1 MNHEY and CDR2 SVGAGI. The CDR3 sequence: CASSDDPQFEAFF. Here the CDR3 DNA reads TGTGCCAGCAGTGACGACCCGCAGTTCGAAGCTTTCTTT.

The rearrangement uses TRBV28 and TRBJ2-3, with D perhaps being TRBD1 or TRBD2 (5 bases each). This CDR3 comprises 14 residues. Per germline, CDR1 MDHEN and CDR2 SYDVKM. V lost 5 bases, J lost 1 base, and 10 bases lay in between. The CDR3 is CASSALGGTDTQYF. DNA for the CDR3: TGTGCCAGCAGTGCTCTGGGGGGCACAGATACGCAGTATTTT.

This clonotype was seen only a few times. The gene calls are TRBV2 and TRBJ2-1; possibly TRBD2 for D (6 bases). V was shortened by 6 bases and J by 6 bases, with 15 bases between the two germline ends. CDR1 and CDR2 (germline): SNHLY, FYNNEI. The length of the CDR3 is 14 residues. The CDR3 region has the DNA TGTGCCAGCAGGGGAGGTGGGTTGTCCAATGAGCAGTTCTTC. This codes for CASRGGGLSNEQFF. The whole variable domain, filled in from reference TRBV2 and TRBJ2-1, reads EPEVTQTPSHQVTQMGQEVILRCVPISNHLYFYWYRQILGQKVEFLVSFYNNEISEKSEIFDDQFSVERPDGSNFTLKIRSTKLEDSAMYFCASRGGGLSNEQFFGPGTRLTVL.

Concerning this clonotype: Its ends do not fully match the called genes, so a read error is possible. The gene calls are TRBV20-1 and TRBJ2-4; no reliable D call. The J call may be in error: the DNA end matches TRBJ2-7 better. The CDR3 sequence is 14 residues long. CDR1 is DFQATT, CDR2 SNEGSKA, per germline (reference sequence). The CDR3 reads CSAGDLDWSYEQYF. CDR3 coding DNA: TGCAGTGCTGGAGACCTTGACTGGAGCTACGAGCAGTACTTC.

The J gene is TRBJ2-1, the V gene TRBV5-3; TRBD2 aligns across 14 bases. TRBV5-3 is filed as an ORF, its function uncertain. V lost 3 bases and J lost 9; bases outside the gene matches: 5. This CDR3 has 15 amino acids. For the CDR3, the DNA is TGTGCCAGAAGCTGTAAGACTAGCGGGGGGGCTGAGCAGTTCTTC. Translation: CARSCKTSGGAEQFF.

DNA for the CDR3: TGCAGTGCTAGAGGCAGGGGAAGTTCCTACGAGCAGTACTTC. It is translated as CSARGRGSSYEQYF. The J gene is TRBJ2-7, the V gene TRBV20-1, with D maybe TRBD1 (6 bases). This CDR3 contains 14 residues. Trimming stripped 1 base from V and 1 base from J, with 11 bases between. Germline CDR1 reads DFQATT; CDR2 reads SNEGSKA (reference sequence).

The rearrangement joins TRBV6-5 to TRBJ1-2, with TRBD1 identical over 8 bases. Germline loops: CDR1 MNHEY, CDR2 SVGAGI. Germline trimming cut 4 bases from V and 7 bases from J; bases unmatched to any gene: 8. The CDR3 is 14 residues long. The CDR3 loop is CASSSPGGFGGYTF. As DNA, the CDR3 is TGTGCCAGCAGTTCCCCAGGGGGCTTCGGTGGCTACACCTTC.

This clonotype was seen just once. An end of the junction differs from the germline gene, which may be a read error. The J gene is TRBJ2-3, the V gene TRBV13, with TRBD2 matching 12 bases. The germline V gene has CDR1 PRHDT and CDR2 FYEKMQ (reference sequence). CDR3 length: 17 amino acids. DNA of the CDR3: TGTGTCAGCAGCCACGCCAGACTAGCGGGAGTTTCAGATACGCAGTATTTT. It encodes CVSSHARLAGVSDTQYF.

The chain couples TRBV13 to TRBJ2-7; TRBD1 aligns across 7 bases. The CDR3 contains 17 residues. The germline V gene has CDR1 PRHDT and CDR2 FYEKMQ (reference sequence). J was trimmed by 0 bases and V by 0 bases; bases with no gene match: 8. The CDR3 region has the DNA TGTGCCAGCAGCTTAGGCTCCCGTACAGGGGTCTCCTACGAGCAGTACTTC. Translated: CASSLGSRTGVSYEQYF. Full variable domain (rest looked up from reference TRBV13 and TRBJ2-7): AAGVIQSPRHLIKEKRETATLKCYPIPRHDTVYWYQQGPGQDPQFLISFYEKMQSDKGSIPDRFSAQQFSDYHSELNMSSLELGDSALYFCASSLGSRTGVSYEQYFGPGTRLTVT.

This chain uses TRBV7-2 with TRBJ2-1, with 8 bases lining up with TRBD1. This CDR3 has 15 residues. J was trimmed by 10 bases and V by 5 bases; bases with no gene match: 13. CDR1 is SGHTA, CDR2 FQGNSA, per germline. CDR3 residues: CASSLGTGQPYEQFF. Written as DNA, the CDR3 is TGTGCCAGCAGCCTTGGGACAGGTCAACCCTACGAGCAGTTCTTC.

The chain employs TRBV6-2 or TRBV6-3 and TRBJ2-5, with D perhaps assigned TRBD1 or TRBD2 (5 bases each). The CDR3 consists of 15 residues. The germline V gene has CDR1 MNHEY and CDR2 SVGEGT. V lost 7 bases, J lost 2 bases, and 17 bases lay in between. CDR3 sequence: CASKTRGTPQETQYF. In DNA form, the CDR3 reads TGTGCCAGCAAAACCCGTGGGACGCCTCAAGAGACCCAGTACTTC.

With respect to this clonotype: One junction end does not reproduce the germline sequence, and a read error may be involved. The chain uses TRBV11-2 and TRBJ2-3; the D gene is possibly TRBD2 (5 bases). CDR1 is SGHAT, CDR2 FQNNGV, per germline. The CDR3 consists of 14 residues. This chain's CDR3 is CDSSLGLAVDTQYF. DNA of the CDR3: TGTGACAGCAGCTTAGGTCTAGCTGTCGATACGCAGTATTTT.

This chain connects TRBV23-1 to TRBJ2-3; TRBD1 is a possible D gene (6 bases). TRBV23-1 is treated as an ORF (open reading frame) with a function not yet certain. V lost 0 bases to trimming and J lost 5 bases, with 27 bases between them. CDR3 length: 20 amino acids. The CDR3 nucleotides are TGCGCCAGCAGTCAATCTGCGGTTTTATTGGGACAACTCCCCCGAGATACGCAGTATTTT. Its translation: CASSQSAVLLGQLPRDTQYF.

This clonotype appeared a few times. The V call is TRBV20-1, the J call TRBJ2-3; D is undetermined. Deletions cut 4 bases from V and 0 bases from J, with 17 bases between. Per the germline V gene, CDR1 is DFQATT and CDR2 is SNEGSKA (reference sequence). The CDR3 spans 16 residues. The CDR3 loop is CSATPIRTLSTDTQYF. CDR3 nucleotide sequence: TGCAGTGCTACGCCTATTCGGACCCTTAGCACAGATACGCAGTATTTT.

This clonotype appeared many times. This chain connects TRBV20-1 to TRBJ2-1, with D perhaps matching TRBD1 (6 bases). Trimming shortened V by 5 bases and J by 6 bases, and 14 bases separated the two germline ends. There are 13 residues in the CDR3. Germline CDR1 DFQATT, CDR2 SNEGSKA (reference sequence). CDR3 sequence reads: CSARRDTFNEQFF. The CDR3 DNA reads TGCAGTGCTCGACGGGACACCTTCAATGAGCAGTTCTTC.

This clonotype occurred a few times. The genes are TRBV27 and TRBJ2-6; D gene ambiguous. Germline V gives CDR1 MNHEY, CDR2 SMNVEV (reference sequence). V was trimmed by 3 bases and J by 2 bases, leaving 8 bases between them. The CDR3 has 15 residues. CDR3 protein: CASSFLSTGANVLTF. The CDR3 DNA reads TGTGCCAGCAGTTTTCTATCTACTGGGGCCAACGTCCTGACTTTC.

The sample holds many counts of this clonotype. The chain carries TRBV7-2 and TRBJ1-6; D unresolved. CDR3 length: 15 residues. Trimming pared 5 bases from V and 7 bases from J, leaving 15 bases between. CDR1 and CDR2 (germline): SGHTA, FQGNSA. CDR3 DNA: TGTGCCAGCAGCCCTTTCTCGGCGGCCAATTCACCCCTCCACTTT. It specifies CASSPFSAANSPLHF. The entire variable domain, with the rest obtained from reference TRBV7-2 and TRBJ1-6, is as follows: GAGVSQSPSNKVTEKGKDVELRCDPISGHTALYWYRQSLGQGLEFLIYFQGNSAPDKSGLPSDRFSAERTGGSVSTLTIQRTQQEDSAVYLCASSPFSAANSPLHFGNGTRLTVT.